A single sample gave rise to the 2 T cell receptor beta chains below, sequenced in a study of blood T cell repertoires in COVID-19. Profiled with immunoSEQ multiplex PCR; TCRdb holds only in-frame clones, not every one. The sample lists more than 100,000 clones, more than 60% occurring once. The material sequenced was peripheral blood. The receptors originated from an older man with acute or convalescent COVID-19.

CDR3 sequence (DNA): TGTGCCAGCAGCCAAAGAGGAGACAGGGCTGAAAAACTGTTTTTT. Its protein is CASSQRGDRAEKLFF. The chain uses TRBV4-2 and TRBJ1-4, with 7 bases lining up with TRBD1. Germline V gene lookup returns CDR1 LGHNA and CDR2 YNFKEQ. The CDR3 totals 15 residues. V shed 2 bases, J shed 7 bases, and the junction held 7 bases outside the gene matches.

As concerns this clone: The same CDR3 also results from other DNA sequences found in this sample. The chain is built from TRBV28 and TRBJ1-2, with 9 bases identical to TRBD1. The CDR3 has 14 amino acids. CDR1 is MDHEN, CDR2 SYDVKM, per germline. V was pared by 6 bases and J by 3 bases, with 5 bases of the junction left unmatched. The CDR3 here is CASSPGQGDYGYTF. As DNA, the CDR3 is TGTGCCAGCAGCCCGGGACAGGGCGACTATGGCTACACCTTC.